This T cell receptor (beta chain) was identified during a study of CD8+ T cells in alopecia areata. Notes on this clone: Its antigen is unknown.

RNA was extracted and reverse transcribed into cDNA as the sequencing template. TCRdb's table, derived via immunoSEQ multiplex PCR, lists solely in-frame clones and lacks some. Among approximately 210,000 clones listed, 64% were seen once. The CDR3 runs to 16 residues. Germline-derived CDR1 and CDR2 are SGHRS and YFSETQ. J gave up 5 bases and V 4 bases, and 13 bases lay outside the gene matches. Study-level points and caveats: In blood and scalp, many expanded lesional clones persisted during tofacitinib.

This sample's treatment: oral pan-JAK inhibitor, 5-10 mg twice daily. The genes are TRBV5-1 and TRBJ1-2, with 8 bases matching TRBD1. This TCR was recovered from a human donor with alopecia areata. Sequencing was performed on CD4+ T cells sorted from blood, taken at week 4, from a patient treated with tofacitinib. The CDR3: CASSPGTGARRYGYTF. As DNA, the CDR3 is TGCGCCAGCAGCCCCGGGACAGGAGCCCGTCGGTATGGCTACACCTTC.